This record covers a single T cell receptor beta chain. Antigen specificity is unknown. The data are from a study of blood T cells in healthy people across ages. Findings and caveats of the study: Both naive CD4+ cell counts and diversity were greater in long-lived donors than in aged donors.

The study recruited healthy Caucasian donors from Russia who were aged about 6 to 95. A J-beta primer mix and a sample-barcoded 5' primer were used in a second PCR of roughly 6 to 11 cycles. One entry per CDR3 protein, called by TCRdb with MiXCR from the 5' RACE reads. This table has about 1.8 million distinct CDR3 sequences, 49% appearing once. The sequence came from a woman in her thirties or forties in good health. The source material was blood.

CDR3 sequence reads: CAISGLAGAYEQYF. CDR3 DNA: TGTGCCATCAGTGGACTAGCGGGGGCCTACGAGCAGTACTTC. The chain links TRBV10-3 to TRBJ2-7, with 12 bases that match TRBD2. V was pared by 4 bases and J by 2 bases, with 0 bases of the junction left unmatched. Germline lookup yields CDR1 ENHRY and CDR2 SYGVKD. The CDR3 length is 14 residues.